The rows below give T cell receptor beta chains drawn from one sample of a study of T cells in Graves' hyperthyroidism and ophthalmopathy. TCRdb recomputed calls from the multiplex PCR reads with MiXCR, one row per CDR3 protein. Altogether approximately 400,000 distinct CDR3 sequences are present, about 15% being singletons, with the ten largest covering more than 9.5%. The sample was blood. These receptors all come from a woman aged 60-75 years with Graves' hyperthyroidism. Each CDR3 is given with its conserved first and last residue. The D gene is left open where the match is weak. Clone size is stated in some rows and not others, as once, few, many or a class when expanded.

TRBV7-9	.	TRBJ1-1	15	.	CASSVGYGMDTEAFF	TGTGCCAGCAGCGTCGGATACGGGATGGACACTGAAGCTTTCTTT
TRBV11-2	TRBD2	TRBJ2-7	14	.	CASSRGTSSYEQYF	TGTGCCAGCAGCCGCGGGACTAGCTCCTACGAGCAGTACTTC
TRBV20-1	.	TRBJ2-7	17	few	CSARGGVLAGASYEQYF	TGCAGTGCTAGAGGTGGGGTGCTAGCCGGGGCCTCCTACGAGCAGTACTTC
TRBV5-6	TRBD2	TRBJ2-3	16	many	CASSRTSGSGADTQYF	TGTGCCAGCAGCCGGACTAGCGGGAGTGGGGCAGATACGCAGTATTTT
TRBV11-2	TRBD1	TRBJ2-1	16	many	CASSFRAQGAFYEQFF	TGTGCCAGCAGCTTCCGGGCCCAGGGGGCGTTTTATGAGCAGTTCTTC
TRBV3-1	.	TRBJ2-7	13	many	CASSQATSYEQYF	TGTGCCAGCAGCCAAGCAACCAGCTACGAGCAGTACTTC
TRBV4-1	TRBD2	TRBJ2-7	17	few	CASSQHPGTSGSYEQYF	TGCGCCAGCAGCCAACACCCCGGGACTAGCGGCTCCTACGAGCAGTACTTC
TRBV18	.	TRBJ1-6	13	many	CASSPGVDSPLHF	TGTGCCAGCTCACCAGGGGTCGACTCACCCCTCCACTTT
TRBV2	TRBD2	TRBJ2-3	15	.	CARLWQAGVTDTQYF	TGTGCCAGATTATGGCAAGCGGGAGTCACAGATACGCAGTATTTT
TRBV20-1	TRBD2	TRBJ2-5	17	many	CSARDFTKAGGGETQYF	TGCAGTGCTAGAGATTTTACGAAAGCGGGAGGTGGGGAGACCCAGTACTTC
TRBV27	TRBD1	TRBJ2-7	15	many	CASSLGTGKIYEQYF	TGTGCCAGCAGTTTGGGGACAGGGAAGATATACGAGCAGTACTTC
TRBV2	TRBD2	TRBJ2-5	16	many	CASIFGLAGAEETQYF	TGTGCCAGCATTTTTGGACTAGCGGGAGCGGAGGAGACCCAGTACTTC
TRBV7-2	TRBD2	TRBJ2-1	15	many	CASSQRRAGAEEQFF	TGTGCCAGCAGCCAGCGTAGAGCGGGAGCTGAGGAGCAGTTCTTC
TRBV20-1	TRBD2	TRBJ2-1	14	few	CSASPGLAGNEQFF	TGCAGTGCTAGCCCGGGACTAGCGGGGAATGAGCAGTTCTTC
TRBV20-1	.	TRBJ2-3	16	few	CSARSPPGPHLDTQYF	TGCAGTGCTAGGAGCCCCCCGGGACCCCATTTAGATACGCAGTATTTT
TRBV18	.	TRBJ1-1	14	once	CASSAPAQGTEAFF	TGTGCCAGCTCAGCACCCGCTCAGGGGACTGAAGCTTTCTTT
TRBV20-1	.	TRBJ1-5	18	.	CSASMASRGLGSNQPQHF	TGCAGTGCTAGTATGGCCTCTCGGGGCCTGGGCAGCAATCAGCCCCAGCATTTT
TRBV7-3	TRBD1	TRBJ2-1	16	.	CASSLLTGGNDNEQFF	TGTGCCAGCAGCTTGCTGACAGGGGGCAATGACAATGAGCAGTTCTTC